This T cell receptor (beta chain) was documented in a study of a mutant IDH1 vaccine in newly diagnosed glioma. Across the study: First vaccine doses came 4-6 weeks after radiotherapy alone, or with temozolomide cycles. Most patients had received both radiotherapy and temozolomide, the prior options being radiotherapy, temozolomide, or both. General study findings and limits: Immune responses arising from the vaccine appeared in about 92% of patients.

The CDR3 has 14 amino acids. Trimming stripped 2 bases from V and 6 bases from J, with 14 bases between. The germline CDR1 and CDR2 sequences are SSHAT and FNYEAQ (reference sequence). Noted time point: week 35, safety follow-up. Vaccination used 300 ug of mutant IDH1 20-mer peptide per dose, with topical imiquimod. Patients in the study were vaccinated eight times, receiving shots in weeks 1, 3, 5, 7, 11, 15, 19 and 23. Concerning this clone itself: What it binds is not known.

The method was immunoSEQ multiplex PCR; TCRdb's version includes in-frame clones alone and lacks a portion of them. The table includes roughly 32,000 clones, over 75% detected once. V is TRBV7-7 and J is TRBJ2-7, with D possibly TRBD1 on 5 matching bases. The sequencing used PBMCs, collected from a glioma patient whose treatment included an IDH1 peptide vaccine. The source of this sequence is a man aged 35 to 55 with glioma. Some clones in this sample may be carry-over from other donors' samples. CDR3 coding DNA: TGTGCCAGCAGCTTATTAGCAGGGCCAGGCGAGCAGTACTTC. Amino acid sequence: CASSLLAGPGEQYF.